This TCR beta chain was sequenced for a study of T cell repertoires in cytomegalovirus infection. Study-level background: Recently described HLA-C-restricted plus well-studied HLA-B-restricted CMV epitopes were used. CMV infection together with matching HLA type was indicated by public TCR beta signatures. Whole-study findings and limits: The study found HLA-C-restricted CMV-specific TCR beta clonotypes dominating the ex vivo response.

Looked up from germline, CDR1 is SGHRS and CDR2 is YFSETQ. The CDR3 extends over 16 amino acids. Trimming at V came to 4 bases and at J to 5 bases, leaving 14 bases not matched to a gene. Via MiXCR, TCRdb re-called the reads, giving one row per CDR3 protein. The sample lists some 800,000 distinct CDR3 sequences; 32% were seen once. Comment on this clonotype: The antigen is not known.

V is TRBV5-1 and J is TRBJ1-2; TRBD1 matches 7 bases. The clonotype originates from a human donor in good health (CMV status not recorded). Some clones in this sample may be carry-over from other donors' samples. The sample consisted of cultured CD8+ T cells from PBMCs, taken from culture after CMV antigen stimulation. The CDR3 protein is CASSTSRDSASYGYTF. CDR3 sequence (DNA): TGCGCCAGCAGCACCTCCCGGGACAGCGCCAGTTATGGCTACACCTTC.